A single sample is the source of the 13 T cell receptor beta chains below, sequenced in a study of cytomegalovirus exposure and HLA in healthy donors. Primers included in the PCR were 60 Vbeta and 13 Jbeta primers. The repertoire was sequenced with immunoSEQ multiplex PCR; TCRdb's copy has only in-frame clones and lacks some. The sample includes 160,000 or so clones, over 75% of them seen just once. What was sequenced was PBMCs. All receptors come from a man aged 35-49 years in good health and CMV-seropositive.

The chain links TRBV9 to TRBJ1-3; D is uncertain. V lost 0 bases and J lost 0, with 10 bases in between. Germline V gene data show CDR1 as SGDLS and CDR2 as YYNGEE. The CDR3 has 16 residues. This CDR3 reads CASSVGEGPSGNTIYF. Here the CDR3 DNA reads TGTGCCAGCAGCGTAGGAGAGGGTCCCTCTGGAAACACCATATATTTT.

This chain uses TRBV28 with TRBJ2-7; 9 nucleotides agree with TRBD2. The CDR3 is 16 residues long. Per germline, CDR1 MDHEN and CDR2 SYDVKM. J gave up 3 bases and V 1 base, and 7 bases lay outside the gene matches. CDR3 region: CASSLLVQAGGYEQYF. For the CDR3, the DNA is TGTGCCAGCAGTTTATTAGTACAAGCGGGGGGCTACGAGCAGTACTTC. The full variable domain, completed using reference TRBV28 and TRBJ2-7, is DVKVTQSSRYLVKRTGEKVFLECVQDMDHENMFWYRQDPGLGLRLIYFSYDVKMKEKGDIPEGYSVSREKKERFSLILESASTNQTSMYLCASSLLVQAGGYEQYFGPGTRLTVT.

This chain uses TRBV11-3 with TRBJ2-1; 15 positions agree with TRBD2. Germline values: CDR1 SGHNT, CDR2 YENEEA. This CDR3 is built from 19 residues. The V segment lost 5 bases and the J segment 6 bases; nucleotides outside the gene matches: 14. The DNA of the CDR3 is TGTGCCAGCAGCCCACGGGAGGGACTAGCGGGAGGAAGGGGCAATGAGCAGTTCTTC. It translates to CASSPREGLAGGRGNEQFF.

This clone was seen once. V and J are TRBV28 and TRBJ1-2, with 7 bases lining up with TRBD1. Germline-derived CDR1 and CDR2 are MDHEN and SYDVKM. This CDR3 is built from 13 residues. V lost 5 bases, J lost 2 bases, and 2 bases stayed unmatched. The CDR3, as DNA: TGTGCCAGCAGTCGGGACAGCAACTATGGCTACACCTTC. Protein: CASSRDSNYGYTF.

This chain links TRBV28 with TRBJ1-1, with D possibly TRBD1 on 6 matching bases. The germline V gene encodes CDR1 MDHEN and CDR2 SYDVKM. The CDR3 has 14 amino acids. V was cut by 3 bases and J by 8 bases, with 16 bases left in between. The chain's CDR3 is CASSFWQGRAEAFF. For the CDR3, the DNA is TGTGCCAGCAGTTTTTGGCAGGGGCGCGCAGAAGCTTTCTTT.

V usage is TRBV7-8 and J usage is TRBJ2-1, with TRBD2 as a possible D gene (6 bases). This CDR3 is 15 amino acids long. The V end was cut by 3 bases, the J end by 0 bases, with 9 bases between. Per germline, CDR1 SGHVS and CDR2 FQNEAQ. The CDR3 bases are TGTGCCAGCAGCTTTTCTAGCGCCTCCTACAATGAGCAGTTCTTC. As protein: CASSFSSASYNEQFF.

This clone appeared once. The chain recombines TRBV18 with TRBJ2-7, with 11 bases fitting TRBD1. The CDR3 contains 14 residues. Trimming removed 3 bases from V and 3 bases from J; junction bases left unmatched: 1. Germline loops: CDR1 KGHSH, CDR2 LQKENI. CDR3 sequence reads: CASSPGTGGYEQYF. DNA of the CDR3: TGTGCCAGCTCACCTGGGACAGGGGGCTACGAGCAGTACTTC.

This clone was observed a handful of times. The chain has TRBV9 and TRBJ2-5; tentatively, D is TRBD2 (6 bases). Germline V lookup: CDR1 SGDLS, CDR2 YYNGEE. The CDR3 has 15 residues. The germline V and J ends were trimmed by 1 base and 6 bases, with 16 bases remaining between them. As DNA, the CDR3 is TGTGCCAGCAGCGTAAGTAGCGGCCAATCGCAGACCCAGTACTTC. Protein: CASSVSSGQSQTQYF. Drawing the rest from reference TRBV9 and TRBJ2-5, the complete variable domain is DSGVTQTPKHLITATGQRVTLRCSPRSGDLSVYWYQQSLDQGLQFLIQYYNGEERAKGNILERFSAQQFPDLHSELNLSSLELGDSALYFCASSVSSGQSQTQYFGPGTRLLVL.

The DNA for the CDR3 is TGTGCCAGCAGTCCCACAGGGCCGCGGGCTTTCTTT. Its protein product is CASSPTGPRAFF. J is TRBJ1-1 and V is TRBV6-6; D may be TRBD1 (6 bases). V was shortened by 5 bases and J by 11 bases, with 15 bases between the two germline ends. There are 12 residues in the CDR3. Germline values: CDR1 MNHNY, CDR2 SVGAGI (reference sequence).

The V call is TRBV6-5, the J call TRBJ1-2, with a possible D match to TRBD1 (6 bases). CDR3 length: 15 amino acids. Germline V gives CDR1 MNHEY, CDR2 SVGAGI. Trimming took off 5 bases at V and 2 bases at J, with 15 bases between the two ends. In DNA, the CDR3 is TGTGCCAGCAGTCCCACAGGGCCCCACAACTATGGCTACACCTTC. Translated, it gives CASSPTGPHNYGYTF.

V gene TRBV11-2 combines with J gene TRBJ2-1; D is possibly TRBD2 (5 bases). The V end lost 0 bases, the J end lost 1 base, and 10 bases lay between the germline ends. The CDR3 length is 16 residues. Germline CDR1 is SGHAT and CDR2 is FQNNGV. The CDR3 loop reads CASSLDGGWSYNEQFF. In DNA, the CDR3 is TGTGCCAGCAGCTTAGACGGAGGTTGGTCCTACAATGAGCAGTTCTTC.

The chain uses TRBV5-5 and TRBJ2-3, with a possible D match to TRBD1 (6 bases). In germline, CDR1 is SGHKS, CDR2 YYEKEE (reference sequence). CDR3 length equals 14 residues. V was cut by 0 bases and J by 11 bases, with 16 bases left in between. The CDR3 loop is CASSLEEREGGQYF. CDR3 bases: TGTGCCAGCAGCTTGGAAGAACGGGAAGGGGGGCAGTATTTT.

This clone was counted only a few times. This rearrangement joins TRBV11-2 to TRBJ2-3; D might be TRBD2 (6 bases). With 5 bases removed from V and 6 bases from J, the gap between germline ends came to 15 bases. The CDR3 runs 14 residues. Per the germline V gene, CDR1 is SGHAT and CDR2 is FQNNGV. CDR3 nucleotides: TGTGCCAGCAGCCCGGGGACTTTCAGGGATACGCAGTATTTT. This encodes CASSPGTFRDTQYF. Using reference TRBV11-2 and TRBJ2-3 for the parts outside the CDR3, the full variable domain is EAGVAQSPRYKIIEKRQSVAFWCNPISGHATLYWYQQILGQGPKLLIQFQNNGVVDDSQLPKDRFSAERLKGVDSTLKIQPAKLEDSAVYLCASSPGTFRDTQYFGPGTRLTVL.